This T cell receptor (beta chain) was found in a study of spatial heterogeneity in lung cancer. Overall study context: More beta-chain than alpha-chain sequences were consistently detected.

Germline CDR1 SGHRS, CDR2 YFSETQ. The CDR3 is 15 residues long. After removal of 1 base from V and 7 bases from J, the junction contained 9 bases not matched to a gene. On each TCR cDNA molecule, a unique molecular identifier was present. One entry per CDR3 protein, called by TCRdb with MiXCR from the 5' RACE reads. Of approximately 11,000 distinct CDR3 sequences in the sample, about 6.2% are singletons; the top ten hold about 9.3%. Documented time point: sample taken at primary tumor resection. Tumor, nontumor lung or frozen PBMC supplied whole RNA, sequenced without sorting. This clonotype has at least ten counts.

This specimen consisted of normal lung tissue next to the tumor, obtained at surgery. This TCR came from a male donor with early-stage non-small cell lung cancer. The genes are TRBV5-1 and TRBJ2-7; TRBD2 aligns across 9 bases. In nucleotides, the CDR3 is TGCGCCAGCAGCTTGCGGGCTAGCGGGATTCGGGAGCAGTACTTC. Residues: CASSLRASGIREQYF. Complete variable domain (other parts from reference TRBV5-1 and TRBJ2-7): KAGVTQTPRYLIKTRGQQVTLSCSPISGHRSVSWYQQTPGQGLQFLFEYFSETQRNKGNFPGRFSGRQFSNSRSEMNVSTLELGDSALYLCASSLRASGIREQYFGPGTRLTVT.